A selection of T cell receptor beta chains follows, all from one sample in a study of beta chain features in type 1 diabetes. Using immunoSEQ multiplex PCR, the repertoire was profiled, and TCRdb retains in-frame clones only, with some absent. The data hold hundreds of thousands of clones, with 14% to 15% observed a single time. The sample taken for sequencing was naive CD4+ T cells from blood. These receptors were collected from a man between 18 and 29 years old with type 1 diabetes. Both conserved end residues are part of each CDR3. A D gene is named only where the DNA matches it firmly. The listing skips clone size in some rows; elsewhere it reads once, few, many or a size class.

V: TRBV15; D: -; J: TRBJ2-5; size: few; CDR3: CATSRNSMYAGETQYF; DNA: TGTGCCACCAGCAGAAACTCCATGTACGCCGGAGAGACCCAGTACTTC
V: TRBV28; D: TRBD1; J: TRBJ1-5; size: -; CDR3: CASSTGQGVGQPQHF; DNA: TGTGCCAGCAGTACGGGACAGGGGGTCGGTCAGCCCCAGCATTTT
V: TRBV5-1; D: TRBD2; J: TRBJ2-3; size: -; CDR3: CASSLGLAGDTQYF; DNA: TGCGCCAGCAGCTTAGGACTAGCGGGAGATACGCAGTATTTT
V: TRBV30; D: -; J: TRBJ1-2; size: -; CDR3: CAWSLDSYGYTF; DNA: TGTGCCTGGAGCCTCGACAGCTATGGCTACACCTTC
V: TRBV11-2; D: TRBD1; J: TRBJ1-2; size: -; CDR3: CASSLDRAYGYTF; DNA: TGTGCCAGCAGTCTCGACAGGGCCTATGGCTACACCTTC
V: TRBV7-9; D: TRBD1; J: TRBJ2-7; size: few; CDR3: CASSFGTDYEQYF; DNA: TGTGCCAGCAGCTTCGGGACAGACTACGAGCAGTACTTC
V: TRBV5-4; D: -; J: TRBJ1-1; size: few; CDR3: CASSLIFQGSTEAFF; DNA: TGTGCCAGCAGCTTGATCTTCCAGGGGAGCACTGAAGCTTTCTTT
V: TRBV29-1; D: TRBD1; J: TRBJ2-5; size: few; CDR3: CSVEAGGAGETQYF; DNA: TGCAGCGTTGAAGCAGGGGGCGCGGGGGAGACCCAGTACTTC
V: TRBV28; D: -; J: TRBJ2-7; size: few; CDR3: CASSLFVTGSYEQYF; DNA: TGTGCCAGCAGTTTATTTGTTACGGGCTCCTACGAGCAGTACTTC
V: TRBV10-3; D: TRBD2; J: TRBJ2-7; size: few; CDR3: CAINPSGGSYEQYF; DNA: TGTGCCATCAACCCTAGCGGGGGATCCTACGAGCAGTACTTC
V: TRBV20-1; D: -; J: TRBJ1-5; size: few; CDR3: CSASRDQPQHF; DNA: TGCAGTGCTAGTCGCGATCAGCCCCAGCATTTT
V: TRBV7-9; D: TRBD1; J: TRBJ1-2; size: -; CDR3: CASSRLLTGGEGYTF; DNA: TGTGCCAGCAGCCGACTCCTAACAGGGGGGGAAGGCTACACCTTC
V: TRBV15; D: -; J: TRBJ2-4; size: -; CDR3: CATSRDPGKDKNIQYF; DNA: TGTGCCACCAGCAGAGATCCAGGGAAAGACAAAAACATTCAGTACTTC
V: TRBV18; D: -; J: TRBJ2-3; size: few; CDR3: CASSPLAGPSTDTQYF; DNA: TGTGCCAGCTCACCACTCGCGGGGCCTAGCACAGATACGCAGTATTTT
V: TRBV4-1; D: TRBD2; J: TRBJ2-1; size: few; CDR3: CASSQGFLAVSYNEQFF; DNA: TGCGCCAGCAGCCAGGGATTCCTAGCGGTCTCCTACAATGAGCAGTTCTTC
V: TRBV7-9; D: TRBD2; J: TRBJ2-5; size: -; CDR3: CASSLMTSRETQYF; DNA: TGTGCCAGCAGCTTAATGACTAGCAGAGAGACCCAGTACTTC
V: TRBV11-2; D: TRBD2; J: TRBJ2-5; size: few; CDR3: CASRKLAGALQETQYF; DNA: TGTGCCAGCAGGAAACTAGCGGGGGCACTCCAAGAGACCCAGTACTTC
V: TRBV5-1; D: TRBD2; J: TRBJ2-1; size: -; CDR3: CASSLLLAGGYNEQFF; DNA: TGCGCCAGCAGCCTCCTACTAGCGGGAGGGTACAATGAGCAGTTCTTC
V: TRBV7-9; D: -; J: TRBJ1-5; size: -; CDR3: CASSLDGGYVQPQHF; DNA: TGTGCCAGCAGCTTAGACGGGGGATACGTTCAGCCCCAGCATTTT
V: TRBV2; D: -; J: TRBJ2-7; size: -; CDR3: CASSETGSSYEQYF; DNA: TGTGCCAGCAGTGAAACAGGTAGCTCCTACGAGCAGTACTTC
V: TRBV15; D: TRBD2; J: TRBJ2-5; size: -; CDR3: CATSGDLAGGETQYF; DNA: TGTGCCACCAGCGGGGACCTAGCGGGGGGAGAGACCCAGTACTTC
V: TRBV5-6; D: TRBD2; J: TRBJ2-3; size: -; CDR3: CASSWIAGGADTQYF; DNA: TGTGCCAGCAGCTGGATAGCGGGGGGGGCAGATACGCAGTATTTT
V: TRBV5-1; D: -; J: TRBJ1-4; size: -; CDR3: CASSLGGGVREKLFF; DNA: TGCGCCAGCAGCTTGGGGGGAGGAGTCCGTGAAAAACTGTTTTTT
V: TRBV2; D: -; J: TRBJ1-5; size: few; CDR3: CASRLQQYSNQPQHF; DNA: TGTGCCAGCAGGTTACAGCAATATAGCAATCAGCCCCAGCATTTT